The rows below give T cell receptor beta chains drawn from one sample of a study of T cells in Graves' hyperthyroidism and ophthalmopathy. TCRdb processed the multiplex PCR reads anew with MiXCR; each CDR3 protein has one entry. This table has hundreds of thousands of distinct CDR3 sequences, around 25% appearing once. What was sequenced was blood. All receptors come from a man in his fifties with Graves' hyperthyroidism. Both conserved end residues are part of each CDR3. The D gene is left open where the match is weak. Expanded clones get a size class; other rows say once, few or many, or leave the size out.

CDR3aa: CASSSRREQYF
CDR3nt: TGTGCCAGCAGCTCACGGAGAGAGCAGTACTTC
abundance: many
len: 11
v_gene: TRBV5-6
d_gene: .
j_gene: TRBJ2-7

CDR3aa: CASSELAAAPGEQYF
CDR3nt: TGTGCCAGCAGCGAACTTGCGGCAGCCCCCGGCGAGCAGTACTTC
abundance: many
len: 15
v_gene: TRBV2
d_gene: .
j_gene: TRBJ2-7

CDR3aa: CSVEGDISNYGYTF
CDR3nt: TGCAGCGTTGAAGGGGACATTTCTAACTATGGCTACACCTTC
abundance: .
len: 14
v_gene: TRBV29-1
d_gene: .
j_gene: TRBJ1-2

CDR3aa: CASSFYPTYTDTQYF
CDR3nt: TGTGCCAGCAGTTTTTACCCGACTTACACAGATACGCAGTATTTT
abundance: few
len: 15
v_gene: TRBV6-2/TRBV6-3
d_gene: .
j_gene: TRBJ2-3

CDR3aa: CASSRGAGRPGGTDTQYF
CDR3nt: TGCGCCAGCAGCCGTGGGGCCGGACGACCGGGTGGCACAGATACGCAGTATTTT
abundance: .
len: 18
v_gene: TRBV5-1
d_gene: .
j_gene: TRBJ2-3

CDR3aa: CASSREGDEQFF
CDR3nt: TGTGCCAGCAGCCGAGAAGGGGATGAGCAGTTCTTC
abundance: many
len: 12
v_gene: TRBV11-2
d_gene: .
j_gene: TRBJ2-1

CDR3aa: CSAGRDIWNTEAFF
CDR3nt: TGCAGTGCTGGACGGGACATTTGGAACACTGAAGCTTTCTTT
abundance: few
len: 14
v_gene: TRBV20-1
d_gene: .
j_gene: TRBJ1-1

CDR3aa: CASSQPIAGPSTDTQYF
CDR3nt: TGTGCCAGCAGCCAACCAATAGCGGGACCTAGCACAGATACGCAGTATTTT
abundance: few
len: 17
v_gene: TRBV3-1
d_gene: TRBD2
j_gene: TRBJ2-3

CDR3aa: CASSPGTGEADTQYF
CDR3nt: TGTGCCAGCAGTCCCGGGACAGGGGAGGCAGATACGCAGTATTTT
abundance: .
len: 15
v_gene: TRBV9
d_gene: TRBD1
j_gene: TRBJ2-3

CDR3aa: CASSPRLAGVNEQYF
CDR3nt: TGTGCCAGCAGCCCAAGACTAGCGGGAGTAAACGAGCAGTACTTC
abundance: few
len: 15
v_gene: TRBV9
d_gene: TRBD2
j_gene: TRBJ2-7

CDR3aa: CAISDDGSSYEQYF
CDR3nt: TGTGCCATCAGTGATGACGGGAGTAGCTACGAGCAGTACTTC
abundance: few
len: 14
v_gene: TRBV10-3
d_gene: .
j_gene: TRBJ2-7

CDR3aa: CASSRYSSNPLYEQYF
CDR3nt: TGTGCCAGCAGCCGTTACAGCTCAAACCCCCTCTACGAGCAGTACTTC
abundance: .
len: 16
v_gene: TRBV3-1
d_gene: .
j_gene: TRBJ2-7